This TCR beta chain comes out of a study of CD8 T cells in Susac syndrome. After extraction with the RNeasy kit, roughly 0.5 to 1 ug of the RNA was reverse transcribed using random hexamers. immunoSEQ multiplex PCR amplified TCR beta CDR3 across 54 Vbeta, 13 Jbeta. One entry per CDR3 protein results from TCRdb running MiXCR on the immunoSEQ multiplex PCR reads. Among 150,000 to 200,000 distinct CDR3 sequences listed, around 94% were seen once. TCR beta sequencing covered blood CD8+ and CD4+ T cells. Healthy donors were controls matched for age and sex. Negative magnetic isolation gave CD8+ and CD4+ cells; FACS enriched CD8+ TEMRA. Trimming cost V 6 bases and J 0 bases, with 9 bases left between them. CDR3 length: 15 amino acids. Per germline, CDR1 MNHEY and CDR2 SVGAGI.

The receptor's source is a human donor in good health. The chain employs TRBV6-5 and TRBJ1-6; tentative D call: TRBD1 (5 bases). The specimen was CD4+ T cells from PBMCs. CDR3 protein: CASRGGNSYNSPLHF. The CDR3 coding sequence is TGTGCCAGCAGGGGGGGTAACTCCTATAATTCACCCCTCCACTTT.